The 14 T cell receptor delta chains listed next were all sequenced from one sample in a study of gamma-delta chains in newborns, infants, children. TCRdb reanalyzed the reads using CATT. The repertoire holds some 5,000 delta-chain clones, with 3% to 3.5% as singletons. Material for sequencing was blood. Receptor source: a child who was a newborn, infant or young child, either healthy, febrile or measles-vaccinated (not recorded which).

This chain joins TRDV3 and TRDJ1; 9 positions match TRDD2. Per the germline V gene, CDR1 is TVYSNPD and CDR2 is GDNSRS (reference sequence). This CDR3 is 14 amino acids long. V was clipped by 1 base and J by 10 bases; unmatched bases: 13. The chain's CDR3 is CAFTFLHETGRLIF. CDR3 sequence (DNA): TGTGCCTTTACCTTCCTACACGAAACTGGGAGACTCATCTTT.

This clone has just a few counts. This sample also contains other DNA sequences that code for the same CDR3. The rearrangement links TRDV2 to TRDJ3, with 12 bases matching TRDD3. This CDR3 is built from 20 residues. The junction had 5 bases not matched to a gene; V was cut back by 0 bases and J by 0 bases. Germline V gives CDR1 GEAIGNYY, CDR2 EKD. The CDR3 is CACDTVLGDTYSWDTRQMFF. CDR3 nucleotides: TGTGCCTGTGACACCGTACTGGGGGATACCTACTCCTGGGACACCCGACAGATGTTTTTC.

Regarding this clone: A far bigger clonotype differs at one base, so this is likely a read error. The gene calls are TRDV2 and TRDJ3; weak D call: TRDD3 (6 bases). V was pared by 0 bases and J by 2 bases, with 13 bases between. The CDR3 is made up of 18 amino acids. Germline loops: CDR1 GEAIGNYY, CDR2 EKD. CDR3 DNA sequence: TGTGCCTGTGACACCGTACTGAGGGATACCTGGGACACCCGACAGATGTTTTTC. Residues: CACDTVLRDTWDTRQMFF.

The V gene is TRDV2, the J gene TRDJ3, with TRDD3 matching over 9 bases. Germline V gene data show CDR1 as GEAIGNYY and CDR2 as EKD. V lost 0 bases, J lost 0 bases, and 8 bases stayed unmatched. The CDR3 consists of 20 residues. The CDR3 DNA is TGTGCCTGTGACACCGTGGGGGATGGGGGATACTCCTGGGACACCCGACAGATGTTTTTC. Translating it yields CACDTVGDGGYSWDTRQMFF.

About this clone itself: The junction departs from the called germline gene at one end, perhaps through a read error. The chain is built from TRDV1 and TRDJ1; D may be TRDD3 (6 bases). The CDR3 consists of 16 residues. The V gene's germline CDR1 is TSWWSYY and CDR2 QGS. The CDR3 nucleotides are TGTGCTCCTGGGGAACCCAAAGGCCTTCTTGCCGATAAACTCATCTTT. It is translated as CAPGEPKGLLADKLIF.

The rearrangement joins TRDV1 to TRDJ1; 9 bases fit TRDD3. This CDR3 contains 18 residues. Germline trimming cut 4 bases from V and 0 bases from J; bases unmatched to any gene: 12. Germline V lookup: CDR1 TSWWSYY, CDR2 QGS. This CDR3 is CALGAPLPPGGYTDKLIF. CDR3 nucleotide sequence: TGTGCTCTTGGGGCCCCCCTTCCACCTGGGGGATACACCGATAAACTCATCTTT.

The CDR3 here is CACDAVLGDTQSSWDTRQMFF. The CDR3 coding sequence is TGTGCCTGTGACGCCGTACTGGGGGATACCCAGAGCTCCTGGGACACCCGACAGATGTTTTTC. This chain links TRDV2 with TRDJ3, with 12 bases fitting TRDD3. CDR1 GEAIGNYY and CDR2 EKD come from the germline V gene. The V gene end was trimmed by 3 bases and the J gene end by 0 bases; junction bases not matched to a gene: 11. The CDR3 sequence is 21 residues long.

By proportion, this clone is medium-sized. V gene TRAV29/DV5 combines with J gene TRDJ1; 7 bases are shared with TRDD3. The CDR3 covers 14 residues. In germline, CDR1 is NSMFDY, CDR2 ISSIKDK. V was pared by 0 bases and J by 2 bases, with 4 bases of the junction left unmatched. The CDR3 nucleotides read TGTGCAGCAAGCGCGGGGGGGGATACCGATAAACTCATCTTT. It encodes CAASAGGDTDKLIF.

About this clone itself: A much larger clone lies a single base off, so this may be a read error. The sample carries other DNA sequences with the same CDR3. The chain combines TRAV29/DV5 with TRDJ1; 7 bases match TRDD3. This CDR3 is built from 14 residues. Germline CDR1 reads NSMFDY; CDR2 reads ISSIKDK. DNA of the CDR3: TGTGCGGCAAGCGCAGGGGGATACACCGATAAACTCATCTTT. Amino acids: CAASAGGYTDKLIF. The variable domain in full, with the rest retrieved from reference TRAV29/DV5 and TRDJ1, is DQQVKQNSPSLSVQEGRISILNCDYTNSMFDYFLWYKKYPAEGPTFLISISSIKDKNEDGRFTVFLNKSAKHLSLHIVPSQPGDSAVYFCAASAGGYTDKLIFGKGTRVTVEP.

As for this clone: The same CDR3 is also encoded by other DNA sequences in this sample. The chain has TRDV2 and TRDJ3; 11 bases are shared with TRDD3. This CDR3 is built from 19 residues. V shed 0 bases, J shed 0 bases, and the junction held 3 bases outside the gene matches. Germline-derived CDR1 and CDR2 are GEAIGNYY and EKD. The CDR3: CACDTVGDTSSWDTRQMFF. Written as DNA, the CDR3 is TGTGCCTGTGACACCGTGGGGGATACGAGCTCCTGGGACACCCGACAGATGTTTTTC.

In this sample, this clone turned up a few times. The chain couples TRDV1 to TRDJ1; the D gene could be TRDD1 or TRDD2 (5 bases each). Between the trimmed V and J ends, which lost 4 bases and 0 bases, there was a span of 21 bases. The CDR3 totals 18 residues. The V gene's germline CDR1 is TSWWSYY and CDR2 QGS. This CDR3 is CALGVLPKLVPNTDKLIF. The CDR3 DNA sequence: TGTGCTCTTGGGGTTCTTCCGAAATTGGTCCCGAACACCGATAAACTCATCTTT.

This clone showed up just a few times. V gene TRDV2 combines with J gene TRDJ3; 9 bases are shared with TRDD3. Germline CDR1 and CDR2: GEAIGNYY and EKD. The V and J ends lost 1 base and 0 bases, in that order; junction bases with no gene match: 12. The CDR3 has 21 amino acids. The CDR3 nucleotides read TGTGCCTGTGACACTGCCCCTTCTGGGGGATTCCTCTCCTGGGACACCCGACAGATGTTTTTC. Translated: CACDTAPSGGFLSWDTRQMFF.

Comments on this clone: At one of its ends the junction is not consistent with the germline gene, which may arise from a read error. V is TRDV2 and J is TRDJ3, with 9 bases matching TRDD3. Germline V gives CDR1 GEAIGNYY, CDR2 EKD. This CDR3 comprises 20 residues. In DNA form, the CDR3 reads TGTGCCCGTGACACCGTACTGGGGGACTCTAGCTCCTGGGACACCCGACAGATGTTTTTC. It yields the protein CARDTVLGDSSSWDTRQMFF.

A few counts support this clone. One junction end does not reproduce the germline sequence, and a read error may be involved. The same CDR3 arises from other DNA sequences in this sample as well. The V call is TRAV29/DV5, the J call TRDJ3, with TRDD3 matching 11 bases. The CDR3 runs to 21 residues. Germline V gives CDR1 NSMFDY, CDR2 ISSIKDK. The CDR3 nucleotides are TGTGCAGCAAGCGTACTGGGGGATAATTACCTTTTCTCCTGGGATACCCGACAGATGTTTTTC. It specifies CAASVLGDNYLFSWDTRQMFF.